Sequencing of this TCR beta chain was carried out in a study of blood T cell repertoires in COVID-19. The V gene end was trimmed by 8 bases and the J gene end by 5 bases; junction bases not matched to a gene: 9. CDR1 and CDR2 (germline): LNHDA, SQIVND (reference sequence). There are 14 residues in the CDR3. The assay was immunoSEQ multiplex PCR, and TCRdb's table has in-frame clones only and misses some. The table records about 83,000 clones, about three quarters of them present only once. The specimen sequenced was peripheral blood. The TCR sequence derives from a woman over 75 with active or convalescent COVID-19. This chain uses TRBV19 with TRBJ1-1; 9 nucleotides align to TRBD1. CDR3 nucleotide sequence: TGTGCCAGTGATAGACAGGGGGGATGGACTGAAGCTTTCTTT. This sequence encodes CASDRQGGWTEAFF.